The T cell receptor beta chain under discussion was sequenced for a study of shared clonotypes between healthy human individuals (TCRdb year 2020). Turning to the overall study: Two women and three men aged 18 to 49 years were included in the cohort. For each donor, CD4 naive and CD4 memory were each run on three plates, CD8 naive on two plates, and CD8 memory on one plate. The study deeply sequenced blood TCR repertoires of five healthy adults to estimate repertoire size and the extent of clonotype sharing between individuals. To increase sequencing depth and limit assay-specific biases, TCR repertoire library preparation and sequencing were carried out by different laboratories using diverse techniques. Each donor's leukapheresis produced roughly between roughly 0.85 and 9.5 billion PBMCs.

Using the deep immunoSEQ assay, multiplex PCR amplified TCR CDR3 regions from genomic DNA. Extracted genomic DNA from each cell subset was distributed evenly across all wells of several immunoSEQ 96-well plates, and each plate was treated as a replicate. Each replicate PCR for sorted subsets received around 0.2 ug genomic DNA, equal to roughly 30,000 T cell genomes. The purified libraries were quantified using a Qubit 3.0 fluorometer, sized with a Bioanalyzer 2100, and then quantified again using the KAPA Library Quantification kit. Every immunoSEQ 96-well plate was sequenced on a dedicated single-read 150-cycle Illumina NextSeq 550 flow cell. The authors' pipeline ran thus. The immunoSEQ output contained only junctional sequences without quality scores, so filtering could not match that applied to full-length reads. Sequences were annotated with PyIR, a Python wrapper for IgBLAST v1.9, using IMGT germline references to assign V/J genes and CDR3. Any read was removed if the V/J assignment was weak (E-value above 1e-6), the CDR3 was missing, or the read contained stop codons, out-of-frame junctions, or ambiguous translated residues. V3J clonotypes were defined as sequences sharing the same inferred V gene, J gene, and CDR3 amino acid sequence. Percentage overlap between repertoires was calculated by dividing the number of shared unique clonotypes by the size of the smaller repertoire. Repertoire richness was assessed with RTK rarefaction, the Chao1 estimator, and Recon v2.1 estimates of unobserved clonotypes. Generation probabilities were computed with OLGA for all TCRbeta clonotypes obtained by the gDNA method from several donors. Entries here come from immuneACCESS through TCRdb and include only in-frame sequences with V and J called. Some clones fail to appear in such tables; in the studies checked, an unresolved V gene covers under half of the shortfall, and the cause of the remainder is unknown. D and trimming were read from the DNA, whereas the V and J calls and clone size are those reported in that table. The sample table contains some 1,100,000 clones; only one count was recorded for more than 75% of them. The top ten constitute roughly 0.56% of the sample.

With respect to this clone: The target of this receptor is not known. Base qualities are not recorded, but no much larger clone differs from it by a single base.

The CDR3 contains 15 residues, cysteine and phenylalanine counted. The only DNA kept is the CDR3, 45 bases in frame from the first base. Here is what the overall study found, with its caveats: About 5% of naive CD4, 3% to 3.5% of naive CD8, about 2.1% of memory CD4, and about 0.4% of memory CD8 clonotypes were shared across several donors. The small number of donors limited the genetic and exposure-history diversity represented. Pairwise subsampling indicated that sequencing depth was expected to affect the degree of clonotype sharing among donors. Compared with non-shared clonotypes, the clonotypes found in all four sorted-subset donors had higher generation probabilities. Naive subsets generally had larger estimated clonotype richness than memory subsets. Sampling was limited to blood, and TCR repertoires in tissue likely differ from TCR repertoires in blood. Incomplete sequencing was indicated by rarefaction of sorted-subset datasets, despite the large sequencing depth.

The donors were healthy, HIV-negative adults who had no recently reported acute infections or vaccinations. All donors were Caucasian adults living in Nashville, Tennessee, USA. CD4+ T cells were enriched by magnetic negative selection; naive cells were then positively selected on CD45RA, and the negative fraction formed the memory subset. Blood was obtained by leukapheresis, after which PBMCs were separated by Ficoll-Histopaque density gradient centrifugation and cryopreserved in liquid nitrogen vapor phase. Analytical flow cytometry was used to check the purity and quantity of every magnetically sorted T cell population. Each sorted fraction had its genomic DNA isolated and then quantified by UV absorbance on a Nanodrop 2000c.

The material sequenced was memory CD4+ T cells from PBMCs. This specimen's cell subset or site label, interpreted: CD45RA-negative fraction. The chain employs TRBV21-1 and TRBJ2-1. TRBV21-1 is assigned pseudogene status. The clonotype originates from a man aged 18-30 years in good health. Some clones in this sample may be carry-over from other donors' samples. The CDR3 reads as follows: CASSPEDPRYNEQFF. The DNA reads TGTGCCAGCAGCCCAGAGGACCCCCGGTACAATGAGCAGTTCTTC.